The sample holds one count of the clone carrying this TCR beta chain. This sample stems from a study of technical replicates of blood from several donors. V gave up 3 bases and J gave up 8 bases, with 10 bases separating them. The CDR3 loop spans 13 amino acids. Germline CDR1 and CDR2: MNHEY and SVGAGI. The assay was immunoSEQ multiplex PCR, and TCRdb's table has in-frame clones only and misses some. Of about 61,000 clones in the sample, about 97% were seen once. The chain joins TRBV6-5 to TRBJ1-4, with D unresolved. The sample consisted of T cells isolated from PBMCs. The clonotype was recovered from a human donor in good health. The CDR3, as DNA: TGTGCCAGCAGTTATTCCCGACACGAAAAACTGTTTTTT. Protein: CASSYSRHEKLFF.